Below, one T cell receptor (beta chain) is given with its context. Its antigen remains unidentified. It was version v3.0 of the immunoSEQ assay that was run at survey level. The protocol was immunoSEQ multiplex PCR, while the TCRdb copy is restricted to in-frame clones and leaves out a portion. This sample yields around 30,000 clones, of which approximately 96% are seen a single time; 2% to 3% belongs to the top ten. This record comes from a study of long-term antiretroviral therapy in people with HIV. General observations from the study: There were no data on ART adherence, viral resistance or therapy changes, a gap that limits inferences about post-ART repertoire changes. Clones that expanded before ART (that is, prior to treatment) dominated the repertoire at all time points.

CDR3 length: 13 amino acids. V was pared by 3 bases and J by 3 bases, with 8 bases between. Germline V CDR1 and CDR2: LNHDA, SQIVND (reference sequence). Participants with HIV, all of them, were treated in the United States. This sequence originates from a man aged 25-40 years with HIV. This rearrangement joins TRBV19 to TRBJ1-1, with D possibly matching TRBD1 (5 bases). Sequenced here: unsorted PBMCs, sampled around 6.6 years after starting antiretroviral therapy. CDR3 protein: CASSIAGDTEAFF. The CDR3 DNA is TGTGCCAGTAGTATTGCGGGGGACACTGAAGCTTTCTTT.